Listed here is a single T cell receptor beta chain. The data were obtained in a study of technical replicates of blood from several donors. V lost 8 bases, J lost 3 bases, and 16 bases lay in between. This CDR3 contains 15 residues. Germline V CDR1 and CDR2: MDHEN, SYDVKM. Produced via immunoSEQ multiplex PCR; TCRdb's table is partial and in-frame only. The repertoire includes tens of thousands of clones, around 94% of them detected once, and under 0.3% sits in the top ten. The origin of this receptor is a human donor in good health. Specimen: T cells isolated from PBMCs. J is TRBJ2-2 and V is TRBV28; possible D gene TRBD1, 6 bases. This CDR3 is CASRLRQVYTGELFF. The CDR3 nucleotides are TGTGCCAGCCGGTTGAGACAGGTTTACACCGGGGAGCTGTTTTTT.